This T cell receptor beta chain emerged from a study of somatic mutations in cytotoxic T cells in rheumatoid arthritis. The V end lost 7 bases, the J end lost 0 bases, and 12 bases lay between the germline ends. Germline CDR1 reads SQVTM; CDR2 reads ANQGSEA. The CDR3 totals 13 residues. To note about this clone: Its antigen is unidentified.

Libraries were prepared by immunoSEQ multiplex PCR; TCRdb keeps only in-frame clonotypes and omits some of them. The sample consists of 7,000 to 9,000 clones, roughly 60% of them appearing once. Overall study findings and caveats: For CD8+ T-cell clonality, rheumatoid arthritis patients and age-matched healthy controls did not differ significantly.

The clonotype was recovered from a woman aged 40 to 55 in good health. The sequencing sample was made of CD8+ T cells sorted from blood. The chain employs TRBV29-1 and TRBJ1-1; tentative D call: TRBD1 (5 bases). The CDR3 sequence is CSATGLLNTEAFF. DNA of the CDR3: TGCAGCGCTACGGGACTCTTGAACACTGAAGCTTTCTTT.